This T cell receptor beta chain stems from a study of cytomegalovirus exposure and HLA in healthy donors. Data came from immunoSEQ multiplex PCR; TCRdb stores just in-frame clones and leaves some out. Of 35,000 to 40,000 clones listed, roughly 93% are singletons. Trimming took 3 bases from V and 6 from J; bases not matched to a gene: 6. The CDR3 is 16 residues long. Germline lookup yields CDR1 SGHRS and CDR2 YFSETQ. Separate from the approximately 670-subject first cohort, the approximately 130-subject validation cohort was the one that the donors belonged to. This clonotype originated in a man between 18 and 35 years old in good health and CMV-seronegative. Source material: PBMCs. The V and J genes are TRBV5-1 and TRBJ2-3; TRBD2 matches 14 bases. DNA of the CDR3: TGCGCCAGCAGCTCGACTAGCGGGGGGGTACCGGATACGCAGTATTTT. Translation: CASSSTSGGVPDTQYF.